This T cell receptor (beta chain) was recorded in a study of shared clonotypes between healthy human individuals. Clones were read by immunoSEQ multiplex PCR, and TCRdb kept only the in-frame ones, dropping some. Here the sample spans around 2,000,000 clones, 90% to 95% being singletons. The receptor was isolated from a man between 18 and 29 years old in good health. The sequenced material came from naive CD4+ T cells sorted from blood. As for subset: CD45RA+ positively selected.

CDR3 DNA sequence: TGTGCCAGCAGCAGGGAGGGAATCGACGAGCAGTACTTC. This sequence encodes CASSREGIDEQYF. The chain has TRBV21-1 and TRBJ2-7; the table's D call, TRBD2, was not checked against the DNA. TRBV21-1 is reported as a pseudogene. The CDR3 length is 13 residues.